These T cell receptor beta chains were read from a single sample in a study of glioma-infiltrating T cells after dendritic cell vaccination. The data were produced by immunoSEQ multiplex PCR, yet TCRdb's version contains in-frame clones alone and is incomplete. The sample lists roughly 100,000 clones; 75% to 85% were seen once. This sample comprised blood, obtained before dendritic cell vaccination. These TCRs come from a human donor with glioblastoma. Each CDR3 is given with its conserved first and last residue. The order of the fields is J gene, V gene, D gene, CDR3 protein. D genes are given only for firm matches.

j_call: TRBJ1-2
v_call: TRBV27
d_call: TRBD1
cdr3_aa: CASSIRDRGVLEGYTF

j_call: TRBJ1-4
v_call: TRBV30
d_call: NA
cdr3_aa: CAWSVSSTGEKLFF

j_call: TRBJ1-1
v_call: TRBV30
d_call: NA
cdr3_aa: CAWISRGMNTEAFF

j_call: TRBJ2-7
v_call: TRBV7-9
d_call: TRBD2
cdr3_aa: CASIQTGGAIYEQYF

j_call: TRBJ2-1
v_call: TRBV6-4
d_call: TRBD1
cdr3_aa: CASSPGQGSYNEQFF

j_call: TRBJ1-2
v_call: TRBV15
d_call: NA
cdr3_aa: CATSREQRTDTYGYTF

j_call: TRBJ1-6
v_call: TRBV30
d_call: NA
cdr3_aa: CAWSGTARWALHF

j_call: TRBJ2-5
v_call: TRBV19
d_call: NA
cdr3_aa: CASTSQAGTNQETQYF

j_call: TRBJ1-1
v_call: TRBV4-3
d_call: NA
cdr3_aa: CASSQAGEGRYTEAFF

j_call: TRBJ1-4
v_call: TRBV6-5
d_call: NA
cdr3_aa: CASSPRIGGNEKLFF

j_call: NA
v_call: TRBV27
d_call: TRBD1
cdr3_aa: CASSWDRVSSYEQYF

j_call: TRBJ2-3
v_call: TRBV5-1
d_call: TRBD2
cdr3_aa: CASSLGGGSTQYF

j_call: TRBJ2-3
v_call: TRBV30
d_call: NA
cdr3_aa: CAWSGGSGNTDTQYF

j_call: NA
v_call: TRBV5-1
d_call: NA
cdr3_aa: CASSLPDSYEQYF

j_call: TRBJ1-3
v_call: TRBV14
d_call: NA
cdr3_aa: CASRPSTDSGNTIYF

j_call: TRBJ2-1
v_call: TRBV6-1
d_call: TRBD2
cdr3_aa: CASMTSRDGWRFF

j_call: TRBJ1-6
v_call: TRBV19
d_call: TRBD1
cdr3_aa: CASSRPGGSYNSPLHF

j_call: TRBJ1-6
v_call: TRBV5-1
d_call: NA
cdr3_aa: CASSFGASPLHF

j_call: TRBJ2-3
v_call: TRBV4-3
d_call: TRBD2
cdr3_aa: CASSQGWTSGGITDTQYF

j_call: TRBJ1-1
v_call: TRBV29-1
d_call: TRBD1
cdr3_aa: CSVGDRASFTEAFF

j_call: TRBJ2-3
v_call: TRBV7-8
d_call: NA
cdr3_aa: CASSSSRDTQYF

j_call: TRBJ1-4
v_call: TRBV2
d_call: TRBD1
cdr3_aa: CASSPGTEREKLFF

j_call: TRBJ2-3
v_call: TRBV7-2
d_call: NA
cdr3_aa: CASSLSLGWTSTDTQYF

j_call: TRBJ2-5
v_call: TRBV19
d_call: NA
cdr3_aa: CASSIDPGSQETQYF

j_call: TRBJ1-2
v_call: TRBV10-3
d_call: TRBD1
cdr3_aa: CAISRDSYGYTF

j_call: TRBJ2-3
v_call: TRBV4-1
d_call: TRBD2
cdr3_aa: CASSPNPAGSTDTQYF

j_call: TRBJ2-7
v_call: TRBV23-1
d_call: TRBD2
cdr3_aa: CASSHTFIAGCSYEQYF

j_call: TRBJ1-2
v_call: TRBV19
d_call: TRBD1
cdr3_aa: CASSTSRDREYGYTF

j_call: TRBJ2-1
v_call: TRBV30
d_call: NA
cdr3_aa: CAWEDPGSSYNEQFF

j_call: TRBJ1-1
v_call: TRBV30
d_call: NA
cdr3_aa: CAWGTHRVGEAFF